Listed below are T cell receptor beta chains from one sample, sequenced in a study of blood T cells in healthy people across ages. A single record per CDR3 protein comes from TCRdb applying MiXCR to the 5' RACE reads. This sample has some 710,000 distinct CDR3 sequences, with about 47% found just once. The material sequenced was blood. All receptors come from a man older than 75 in good health. CDR3s include the opening cysteine and the closing phenylalanine or tryptophan. D genes are given only for firm matches. The size entry is marked missing in some rows and otherwise reads once, few, many or a size class.

V gene,CDR3 length,clone size,J gene,D gene,CDR3 DNA,CDR3 protein
TRBV29-1,14,few,TRBJ2-1,TRBD2,TGCAGCGTTGGTGCGGGAGCGTCCTACAATGAGCAGTTCTTC,CSVGAGASYNEQFF
TRBV20-1,17,NA,TRBJ2-1,NA,TGCAGTGCTAGAGATAGTTTAAGTCCGAGCTCCTACAATGAGCAGTTCTTC,CSARDSLSPSSYNEQFF
TRBV27,17,NA,TRBJ2-7,NA,TGTGCCACCCGAGGTTCAAGGGAAGGCCTCCACACCTACGAGCAGTACTTC,CATRGSREGLHTYEQYF
TRBV20-1,13,NA,TRBJ2-7,TRBD2,TGCAGTGGAAGGGGAGGGTACTCCTACGAGCAGTACTTC,CSGRGGYSYEQYF
TRBV12-3/TRBV12-4,16,few,TRBJ2-1,NA,TGTGCCAGCAGTTCGGTACCCGGGAGCTCCTACAATGAGCAGTTCTTC,CASSSVPGSSYNEQFF
TRBV20-1,13,NA,TRBJ2-1,NA,TGCAGTCACTTGGCGGATACCTACAATGAGCAGTTCTTC,CSHLADTYNEQFF
TRBV6-2/TRBV6-3,12,NA,TRBJ2-2,NA,TGTGCCAGCAGCTGGGGAGCCGGGGAGCTGTTTTTT,CASSWGAGELFF
TRBV15,12,few,TRBJ2-3,NA,TGTGCCACCAGCAGTCTCGGGGATACGCAGTATTTT,CATSSLGDTQYF
TRBV20-1,13,NA,TRBJ2-3,NA,TGCAGTTTAAGCCCGCGGCTCGGAGATACGCAGTATTTT,CSLSPRLGDTQYF
TRBV5-1,14,NA,TRBJ2-1,TRBD2,TGCGCCAGCAGCCAGACTAGCGGGAGATTTGAGCAGTTCTTC,CASSQTSGRFEQFF
TRBV3-1,16,few,TRBJ1-2,NA,TGTGCCAGCAGCCACGCGGGGTTTATCCAATCCTATGGCTACACCTTC,CASSHAGFIQSYGYTF
TRBV5-1,14,NA,TRBJ2-1,NA,TGCGCCAGCAGCTGGCCGGAGTCGGGAACTGAGCAGTTCTTC,CASSWPESGTEQFF
TRBV5-1,14,few,TRBJ2-7,NA,TGCGCCAGCAGCCCCGGACGGGGCTGGGACGAGCAGTACTTC,CASSPGRGWDEQYF
TRBV7-6,17,NA,TRBJ2-3,TRBD2,TGTGCCAGCAGCACACGGACTAGCGGGAGAGGAGGGGATACGCAGTATTTT,CASSTRTSGRGGDTQYF
TRBV10-3,14,few,TRBJ1-5,TRBD1,TGTGCCATCAGTGAGGACAGGGGGTATCAGCCCCAGCATTTT,CAISEDRGYQPQHF
TRBV11-2,16,NA,TRBJ2-3,TRBD2,TGTGCCAGCAGCTTCGGACTAGCGGGAGACGCAGATACGCAGTATTTT,CASSFGLAGDADTQYF
TRBV7-6,13,NA,TRBJ2-1,NA,TGTACCAGCAGCTCCCTTGGTCTCATGACGCAGTTCTTC,CTSSSLGLMTQFF
TRBV6-5,15,NA,TRBJ2-7,TRBD1,TGTGCCAGCAGTTACGCGGGGACAGGGAACTACGAGCAGTACTTC,CASSYAGTGNYEQYF
TRBV7-2,17,NA,TRBJ2-5,TRBD1,TGTGCCAGCAGCCCCCCGAGGGACAGGGAGCCCTCGGAGACCCAGTACTTC,CASSPPRDREPSETQYF
TRBV29-1,13,few,TRBJ2-7,NA,TGCAGCGTTGAAGGGGTGGGATCGGGCGAGCAGTACTTC,CSVEGVGSGEQYF
TRBV5-1,16,few,TRBJ2-3,TRBD2,TGCGCCAGCACCCCCGGACTAGCTGACCGCACAGATACGCAGTATTTT,CASTPGLADRTDTQYF
TRBV20-1,13,NA,TRBJ2-7,TRBD2,TGCAGTGCTCCGGGACTAGCGGGAGATGAGCAGTACTTC,CSAPGLAGDEQYF
TRBV2,12,NA,TRBJ2-7,NA,TGTGCCAGCCGACTGTATGCCTACGAGCAGTACTTC,CASRLYAYEQYF
TRBV20-1,14,NA,TRBJ1-4,NA,TGCAGTGCTAGAGATGACGGGGCATATGAAAAACTGTTTTTT,CSARDDGAYEKLFF